Listed below are T cell receptor beta chains from one sample, sequenced in a study of cytomegalovirus exposure and HLA in healthy donors. Using immunoSEQ multiplex PCR, the repertoire was profiled, and TCRdb retains in-frame clones only, with some absent. Among almost 200,000 clones listed, about 80% were seen once. Sample: PBMCs. All receptors come from a man aged 30 to 45 in good health and CMV-seronegative. The conserved cysteine and the conserved F or W are not part of the CDR3 here. The D gene is left open where the match is weak.

d_gene: TRBD2
v_gene: TRBV27
CDR3aa: ASSPTSATLGDTQY

d_gene: .
v_gene: TRBV30
CDR3aa: AWRGSGNEQF

d_gene: .
v_gene: TRBV2
CDR3aa: ASSDRSGPNTEAF

d_gene: .
v_gene: TRBV7-8
CDR3aa: ASSSRTANYGYT

d_gene: .
v_gene: TRBV5-4
CDR3aa: ASSYSEVVQETQY

d_gene: .
v_gene: TRBV11-2
CDR3aa: ASSSKGTEAF

d_gene: .
v_gene: TRBV7-3
CDR3aa: ASSFWGGSPLH

d_gene: .
v_gene: TRBV7-9
CDR3aa: SSSLQRETQY

d_gene: TRBD2
v_gene: TRBV4-1
CDR3aa: ASGELAGVVGELF

d_gene: .
v_gene: TRBV29-1
CDR3aa: SVAGGWSEQF

d_gene: TRBD2
v_gene: TRBV27
CDR3aa: ASSPTSVSEQY

d_gene: .
v_gene: TRBV7-9
CDR3aa: ASSLGLPDTQY

d_gene: TRBD2
v_gene: TRBV6-1
CDR3aa: ASSAQPGLVIREQF

d_gene: TRBD1
v_gene: TRBV2
CDR3aa: ASRWGYSGTGGRAGAYEQY

d_gene: TRBD2
v_gene: TRBV6-5
CDR3aa: ASMASGRPNNEQF

d_gene: .
v_gene: TRBV11-2
CDR3aa: ASSLDQAGYSYEQY

d_gene: TRBD1
v_gene: TRBV9
CDR3aa: ASRGTVITGELF

d_gene: TRBD2
v_gene: TRBV5-1
CDR3aa: ASSLSSGRV

d_gene: TRBD1
v_gene: TRBV28
CDR3aa: ASSITGEPNYGYT

d_gene: .
v_gene: TRBV6-1
CDR3aa: ASTGQSNQPQH

d_gene: .
v_gene: TRBV18
CDR3aa: ASSRSGNTGELF

d_gene: TRBD2
v_gene: TRBV5-1
CDR3aa: ASSLMTSGRNNEQF

d_gene: .
v_gene: TRBV7-9
CDR3aa: ASSLATVTPRDTQY

d_gene: .
v_gene: TRBV5-5
CDR3aa: ASSLLGELF

d_gene: TRBD2
v_gene: TRBV6-1
CDR3aa: ASRLLAGAYNEQF

d_gene: .
v_gene: TRBV4-1
CDR3aa: ASSQVLGLGNEQF